This T cell receptor (beta chain) was sequenced during a study of T cells expressing NK-cell markers (dated by TCRdb to the early 2020s). With regard to the full study: Fewer than ten donors provided sorted CD3+CD56+NKG2C+, CD3+CD56+NKG2C- and CD3+CD56-NKG2C+ T-cell subsets, whose TCR beta-chain repertoires were profiled. The eight sequenced donors were randomly selected healthy volunteers, three men and five women. Among the eight sequenced donors, only one was HCMV-seronegative, while the other seven were HCMV-seropositive. Sequencing of the libraries produced 2 x 150 bp reads on Illumina HiSeq 2000/2500, MiSeq or NextSeq. What the work shows at the level of the full study, not this receptor alone: In over five donors, the dominant CD3+CD56+NKG2C+ clonotypes were among the top 10 CD8+ clonotypes and accounted for about 1.0-7.5% of CD8+ T cells. Whether the expanded NKG2C-expressing T cell clones were specific for HCMV antigens remained unclear. Those dominant clonotypes were again the most abundant among CD3+CD56-NKG2C+ cells in a handful of donors, at about 25-60.1%.

CDR1 and CDR2 (SGHRS, YFSETQ) derive from the germline V gene. The cysteine opens and the phenylalanine closes a CDR3 of 15 amino acids. DNA for this receptor is not on file. Turning to this clonotype: Its antigen remains undetermined.

To determine HCMV serostatus, a commercial ELISA kit was used to detect HCMV-specific IgG in serum. Peripheral blood mononuclear cells were isolated from blood by Ficoll density gradient centrifugation. TCRdb records Illumina HiSeq 2000 as the sequencer. TCR beta cDNA libraries were made by 5'RACE template switching that added a universal primer site and unique molecular identifiers. Priming for cDNA synthesis came from the TCR beta constant segment, and two successive PCR amplification steps followed. The authors processed their data as follows. MIGEC was used to demultiplex reads and group the reads by UMI, and MiTCR was used to assemble and quantify clonotypes. To exclude erroneous sequences, only TCR cDNA sequences supported by at least two reads were retained. Downstream repertoire analysis used the tcR package, and clonotypes were matched across fractions by CDR3 nucleotide sequence plus V segment. VDJmatch was used to annotate antigen specificity against VDJdb, with one amino acid substitution allowed in CDR3. The reads were reprocessed in TCRdb, with one entry per CDR3 protein sequence and no accompanying DNA. The V and J calls, along with clone size, are taken from TCRdb and not from the paper's own processing. This sample's table contains about 260,000 distinct CDR3 sequences. Roughly 0.4% of the sample lies in the top ten.

The chain couples TRBV5-1 to TRBJ1-2. The sequence was obtained from a man younger than 30 in good health. Donor details come from another sample of the same person, matched by shared clones. The sequenced sample consisted of blood T cells: a sorted CD56 or NKG2C T cell subset, CD4+ or CD8+ T cells, or bulk PBMC T cells (not recorded which). The CDR3: CASSLDPGTQYGYTF. This CDR3, with the reference TRBV5-1 and TRBJ1-2 proteins standing in past its ends, gives the full variable domain KAGVTQTPRYLIKTRGQQVTLSCSPISGHRSVSWYQQTPGQGLQFLFEYFSETQRNKGNFPGRFSGRQFSNSRSEMNVSTLELGDSALYLCASSLDPGTQYGYTFGSGTRLTVV.